The 10 T cell receptor beta chains listed next were all sequenced from one sample in a study of cytomegalovirus exposure and HLA in healthy donors. 60 Vbeta and 13 Jbeta primers were used in PCR. Some clones are missing from TCRdb's copy, which holds only in-frame ones; the method was immunoSEQ multiplex PCR. The sample has some 120,000 clones; about 78% are singletons. The sequenced material came from PBMCs. All receptors come from a female donor in good health and CMV-seronegative.

The count of this clone is one. The CDR3 spells CAWSPPGQGAQDTEAFF. CDR3 DNA sequence: TGTGCCTGGAGCCCCCCCGGACAGGGGGCTCAGGACACTGAAGCTTTCTTT. V is TRBV30 and J is TRBJ1-1; TRBD1 matches at 11 bases. The CDR3 contains 17 residues. Germline lookup yields CDR1 GTSNPN and CDR2 SVGIG (reference sequence). V shed 3 bases, J shed 3 bases, and the junction held 12 bases outside the gene matches.

Concerning this clone: One junction end does not reproduce the germline sequence, and a read error may be involved. The rearrangement joins TRBV27 to TRBJ2-6; D may be TRBD1 (5 bases). CDR1 is MNHEY and CDR2 is SMNVEV in the germline V gene (reference sequence). The CDR3 extends over 15 amino acids. DNA for the CDR3: TGTACCAGCAGGAAGGCAGGGTCTGGGGCCAACGTCCTGACTTTC. It encodes CTSRKAGSGANVLTF.

The chain has TRBV19 and TRBJ2-7, with 9 bases lining up with TRBD1. From germline, CDR1 is LNHDA and CDR2 SQIVND (reference sequence). The trim removed 6 bases at V and 0 bases at J, leaving 6 bases unmatched. The CDR3 is 15 amino acids. CDR3 amino acids: CASSTGQGNSYEQYF. For the CDR3, the DNA is TGTGCCAGTAGCACGGGACAGGGCAACTCCTACGAGCAGTACTTC. Using reference TRBV19 and TRBJ2-7 for the parts outside the CDR3, the full variable domain is DGGITQSPKYLFRKEGQNVTLSCEQNLNHDAMYWYRQDPGQGLRLIYYSQIVNDFQKGDIAEGYSVSREKKESFPLTVTSAQKNPTAFYLCASSTGQGNSYEQYFGPGTRLTVT.

V usage is TRBV5-1 and J usage is TRBJ1-1; D not certain. The germline V gene has CDR1 SGHRS and CDR2 YFSETQ. V lost 0 bases to trimming and J lost 3 bases, with 12 bases between them. This CDR3 has 15 residues. CDR3 amino acids: CASSLGNPRDTEAFF. CDR3 nucleotide sequence: TGCGCCAGCAGCTTGGGGAACCCGAGGGACACTGAAGCTTTCTTT. The variable domain in full, with the rest retrieved from reference TRBV5-1 and TRBJ1-1, is KAGVTQTPRYLIKTRGQQVTLSCSPISGHRSVSWYQQTPGQGLQFLFEYFSETQRNKGNFPGRFSGRQFSNSRSEMNVSTLELGDSALYLCASSLGNPRDTEAFFGQGTRLTVV.

The J gene is TRBJ1-1, the V gene TRBV10-2; D not resolved. The length of the CDR3 is 12 residues. The V gene lost 4 bases and the J gene lost 5 bases, with 8 bases spanning the gap. Germline loops: CDR1 WSHSY, CDR2 SAAADI. The CDR3 is CASSGARTEAFF. The CDR3 DNA follows: TGCGCCAGCAGTGGCGCTAGAACTGAAGCTTTCTTT.

V is TRBV20-1 and J is TRBJ2-7, with 8 bases fitting TRBD1. Germline assignment: CDR1 DFQATT and CDR2 SNEGSKA (reference sequence). V gave up 5 bases and J gave up 6 bases; unmatched junction bases: 3. The CDR3 is 11 amino acids. The CDR3 sequence is CSAGTGIEQYF. DNA for the CDR3: TGCAGTGCTGGGACAGGTATCGAGCAGTACTTC.

The chain combines TRBV7-8 with TRBJ2-2, with TRBD1 matching 8 bases. Germline CDR1 SGHVS, CDR2 FQNEAQ. Unmatched junction bases numbered 27, after V lost 3 bases and J lost 6 bases. The CDR3 extends over 22 amino acids. CDR3 in DNA: TGTGCCAGCAGCTTGTCATTTTACACAATCATTAGCGGCCAGGGGGCCGCCGGGGAGCTGTTTTTT. It translates to CASSLSFYTIISGQGAAGELFF.

J is TRBJ1-2 and V is TRBV5-4; 8 nucleotides align to TRBD1. This CDR3 has 14 amino acids. Germline V CDR1 and CDR2: SGHNT, YYREEE (reference sequence). V shed 0 bases, J shed 5 bases, and the junction held 3 bases outside the gene matches. The CDR3 DNA reads as TGTGCCAGCAGCTTGGAGAACAGGGGGTATGGCTACACCTTC. Protein product: CASSLENRGYGYTF.

V usage is TRBV6-6 and J usage is TRBJ2-1; possible D gene TRBD2, 6 bases. Trimming stripped 6 bases from V and 4 bases from J, with 19 bases between. The germline CDR1 and CDR2 sequences are MNHNY and SVGAGI (reference sequence). The CDR3 extends over 16 amino acids. The CDR3 coding sequence is TGTGCCAGCAGGCCCCGACTAGGACTTTCGTACAATGAGCAGTTCTTC. Amino acids: CASRPRLGLSYNEQFF.

CDR3 nucleotide sequence: TGTGCCAGTAGTATTAAGCTTGGCCCCTTAGGCCTAGCGGGAGAGGGGAGCATTCAGTACTTC. Protein product: CASSIKLGPLGLAGEGSIQYF. V gene TRBV19 combines with J gene TRBJ2-4; 10 bases map to TRBD2. The CDR3 runs to 21 residues. Per germline, CDR1 LNHDA and CDR2 SQIVND (reference sequence). After removal of 3 bases from V and 9 bases from J, the junction contained 26 bases not matched to a gene.